This is a list of T cell receptor beta chains from one sample in a study of Graves' ophthalmopathy and Graves' hyperthyroidism. TCRdb redid the calling of the multiplex PCR reads with MiXCR, one entry per CDR3 protein. The sample yields 620,000 or so distinct CDR3 sequences, 20% to 25% seen once. Sequenced sample: peripheral blood. The receptors were sampled from a woman aged 18-35 years with stable Graves' hyperthyroidism. Some clones in this sample may be carry-over from other donors' samples. CDR3s include the opening cysteine and the closing phenylalanine or tryptophan. Each record gives: D gene, clone size, J gene, V gene, CDR3 DNA, CDR3 protein. The D gene is left open where the match is weak. Size values are once, few and many counts, or a class for expanded clones, and some rows have none.

D: TRBD2; size: once; J: TRBJ2-5; V: TRBV20-1; DNA: TGCAGTAGCGGGGGGGCCTGGGAGACCCAGTACTTC; CDR3: CSSGGAWETQYF
D: TRBD1; size: NA; J: TRBJ1-5; V: TRBV12-3/TRBV12-4; DNA: TGTGCCAGTCGGAAAGGGGGCAGGGGCGCGAGGGATCAGCCCCAGCATTTT; CDR3: CASRKGGRGARDQPQHF
D: NA; size: once; J: TRBJ2-7; V: TRBV28; DNA: TGTGCCAGCACCTCCTCCGGGACGGAGACCTACGAGCAGTACTTC; CDR3: CASTSSGTETYEQYF
D: TRBD1; size: many; J: TRBJ1-2; V: TRBV15; DNA: TGTGCCACCAGCAGCCTGACAGGGACCTATGGCTACACCTTC; CDR3: CATSSLTGTYGYTF
D: NA; size: NA; J: TRBJ1-3; V: TRBV6-2/TRBV6-3; DNA: TGTGCCAGCAGATCTACAGGGACCTCTGGAAACACCATATATTTT; CDR3: CASRSTGTSGNTIYF
D: NA; size: NA; J: TRBJ2-7; V: TRBV28; DNA: TGTGCCACACGGGGGTCCTACGAGCAGTACTTC; CDR3: CATRGSYEQYF
D: TRBD1; size: few; J: TRBJ2-2; V: TRBV29-1; DNA: TGCAGCGTGAAACAGGGGGCCGGGGAGCTGTTTTTT; CDR3: CSVKQGAGELFF
D: NA; size: many; J: TRBJ2-7; V: TRBV27; DNA: TGTGCCAGCAGTTCAAGACAGAAGCAGTACTTC; CDR3: CASSSRQKQYF
D: NA; size: NA; J: TRBJ2-5; V: TRBV20-1; DNA: TGCAGTGCTAGCCTGACAGAGACCCAGTACTTC; CDR3: CSASLTETQYF
D: TRBD2; size: NA; J: TRBJ2-7; V: TRBV18; DNA: TGTGCCAGCTCACCGGGACTAGCGGGGGAAAGCTCCTACGAGCAGTACTTC; CDR3: CASSPGLAGESSYEQYF
D: TRBD1; size: many; J: TRBJ1-2; V: TRBV29-1; DNA: TGCAGCGTTTGGACGAACAACAGGGGCGGCTACACCTTC; CDR3: CSVWTNNRGGYTF
D: TRBD1; size: many; J: TRBJ1-2; V: TRBV7-9; DNA: TGTGCCAGCAGCTTAATAAGGGGGCCTAGCTATGGCTACACCTTC; CDR3: CASSLIRGPSYGYTF
D: NA; size: many; J: TRBJ1-5; V: TRBV4-1; DNA: TGCGCCAGCAGCCAGGAGGTAGGAGCTAGCAATCAGCCCCAGCATTTT; CDR3: CASSQEVGASNQPQHF
D: TRBD2; size: few; J: TRBJ2-4; V: TRBV20-1; DNA: TGCAGTGCTGCCGGGACTACCAAAAACATTAAGTACTTC; CDR3: CSAAGTTKNIKYF
D: TRBD1; size: many; J: TRBJ2-7; V: TRBV7-2; DNA: TGTGCCAGCAGCCCAAGGGGGACAGGGTCCTACGAGCAGTACTTC; CDR3: CASSPRGTGSYEQYF
D: TRBD2; size: NA; J: TRBJ2-7; V: TRBV28; DNA: TGTAGCAGCAGTTCGGGAGGGGGGCGGCAGTCCTACGAGCAGTACTTC; CDR3: CSSSSGGGRQSYEQYF
D: TRBD1; size: few; J: TRBJ1-2; V: TRBV9; DNA: TGTGCCAGCAGCGATCGGACAGGGGGCGGTTGGGGCTACACCTTC; CDR3: CASSDRTGGGWGYTF
D: TRBD2; size: few; J: TRBJ2-5; V: TRBV20-1; DNA: TGCAGTGCCAAAGGGACTAGCGGGAGCCTAGGGGAGACCCAGTACTTC; CDR3: CSAKGTSGSLGETQYF
D: TRBD2; size: many; J: TRBJ2-2; V: TRBV29-1; DNA: TGCAGCGTCCGGGCTAGCGGGACTGGGGAGCTGTTTTTT; CDR3: CSVRASGTGELFF
D: NA; size: many; J: TRBJ1-2; V: TRBV29-1; DNA: TGCAGCGTTGCGACAGTTAACTATGGCTACACCTTC; CDR3: CSVATVNYGYTF
D: NA; size: many; J: TRBJ2-7; V: TRBV11-2; DNA: TGTGCCAGCAGCTTACCCAGGGTGAGGGCATACGAGCAGTACTTC; CDR3: CASSLPRVRAYEQYF
D: TRBD1; size: many; J: TRBJ2-4; V: TRBV6-2/TRBV6-3; DNA: TGTGCCTCGGGACAGGGTTGGCCCAAAAACATTCAGTACTTC; CDR3: CASGQGWPKNIQYF
D: NA; size: many; J: TRBJ2-5; V: TRBV4-1; DNA: TGCGCCAGCAGCCAAGATCCGAGAAAAGAGACCCAGTACTTC; CDR3: CASSQDPRKETQYF
D: NA; size: many; J: TRBJ2-7; V: TRBV19; DNA: TGTGCCAGTAGTCGGTCTCTCACCTACGAGCAGTACTTC; CDR3: CASSRSLTYEQYF
D: NA; size: few; J: TRBJ1-1; V: TRBV6-1; DNA: TGTGCCAGCACCCCATCGGCCACTGAAGCTTTCTTT; CDR3: CASTPSATEAFF
D: NA; size: many; J: TRBJ1-1; V: TRBV19; DNA: TGTGCCAGTAGTATAGATGGGGGTCGCACTGAAGCTTTCTTT; CDR3: CASSIDGGRTEAFF
D: NA; size: NA; J: TRBJ1-5; V: TRBV12-3/TRBV12-4; DNA: TGTGCCAGCAAACAGAGTGGGGGCGGTCAGCCCCAGCATTTT; CDR3: CASKQSGGGQPQHF
D: NA; size: few; J: TRBJ2-5; V: TRBV3-1; DNA: TGTACCAGCAGCCAAGACGGAGAGACCCAGTACTTC; CDR3: CTSSQDGETQYF
D: NA; size: many; J: TRBJ2-5; V: TRBV6-1; DNA: TGTGCCAGCAGTGTTTACCGGGACTACCAAGAGACCCAGTACTTC; CDR3: CASSVYRDYQETQYF
D: NA; size: many; J: TRBJ2-5; V: TRBV11-2; DNA: TGTGCCAGCAGCTTAGATCGGAGCTTTCAAGAGACCCAGTACTTC; CDR3: CASSLDRSFQETQYF
D: TRBD1; size: NA; J: TRBJ2-7; V: TRBV6-2/TRBV6-3; DNA: TGTGCCAGCAGTTATCCCGGACAGGCGGACCTCGAGCAGTACTTC; CDR3: CASSYPGQADLEQYF
D: TRBD1; size: NA; J: TRBJ1-4; V: TRBV27; DNA: TGTGCCAGCAGTCCTGGACAGGGGACTATTAATGAAAAACTGTTTTTT; CDR3: CASSPGQGTINEKLFF
D: NA; size: many; J: TRBJ2-5; V: TRBV20-1; DNA: TGCAGTGCTAGAGAGGGCACCAACCAGGAGACCCAGTACTTC; CDR3: CSAREGTNQETQYF
D: NA; size: many; J: TRBJ1-5; V: TRBV28; DNA: TGTGCCAGCAGTTTCCTCGGGTCAGGGCAGCCCCAGCATTTT; CDR3: CASSFLGSGQPQHF
D: NA; size: many; J: TRBJ2-5; V: TRBV2; DNA: TGTGCCAGCAGTGAAGCTACGGGGTCTGGTCAAGAGACCCAGTACTTC; CDR3: CASSEATGSGQETQYF
D: NA; size: many; J: TRBJ1-2; V: TRBV4-2; DNA: TGTGCCAGCAGCCAAGCCGTAACAGGAGGGGCAACGTTTGGCTATGGCTACACCTTC; CDR3: CASSQAVTGGATFGYGYTF
D: NA; size: many; J: TRBJ1-2; V: TRBV28; DNA: TGTGCCAGCAGTCTCAATGTCTTGGGCTACACCTTC; CDR3: CASSLNVLGYTF
D: NA; size: NA; J: TRBJ1-5; V: TRBV6-5; DNA: TGTGCCAGCAGTTGGGGCAGGGGACAGCCCCAGCATTTT; CDR3: CASSWGRGQPQHF
D: TRBD1; size: NA; J: TRBJ2-7; V: TRBV30; DNA: TGTGCCTGGAGCACAGGGGGCTCCGAGCAGTACTTC; CDR3: CAWSTGGSEQYF
D: TRBD1; size: many; J: TRBJ2-5; V: TRBV28; DNA: TGTGCCAGCAGCAGGACAGGGGAGGGGAAGGAGACCCAGTACTTC; CDR3: CASSRTGEGKETQYF
D: NA; size: many; J: TRBJ2-5; V: TRBV11-2; DNA: TGTGCCAGCAGCCATTATGGTGGTCAGGGCCGGTTTCCCCAAGAGACCCAGTACTTC; CDR3: CASSHYGGQGRFPQETQYF
D: NA; size: many; J: TRBJ1-1; V: TRBV6-1; DNA: TGTGCCAGCACCTGGGGAGATGGGAACACTGAAGCTTTCTTT; CDR3: CASTWGDGNTEAFF
D: NA; size: NA; J: TRBJ2-5; V: TRBV6-1; DNA: TGTGCCAGCAGGCCGGGACCGAACTTCCAAGAGACCCAGTACTTC; CDR3: CASRPGPNFQETQYF
D: NA; size: many; J: TRBJ1-1; V: TRBV27; DNA: TGTGCCAGCAGTTTGACAACCATGGACACTGAAGCTTTCTTT; CDR3: CASSLTTMDTEAFF
D: NA; size: many; J: TRBJ1-5; V: TRBV28; DNA: TGTGCCAGCAGATCATATCGGGGGAAGGGCAATCAGCCCCAGCATTTT; CDR3: CASRSYRGKGNQPQHF